This T cell receptor beta chain was captured by sequencing in a study of T cell responses to AZD1222 COVID-19 vaccine. The study, taken as a whole, reports: Receipt of two AZD1222 doses was followed by a rise in Spike-specific TCR breadth and depth. Sampling captured repertoires only after the peak T cell response. Only a handful of AZD1222 recipients tested seropositive at baseline.

Second-dose groups at about 4 or about 12 weeks were pooled. The CDR3 is 14 residues long. V lost 1 base to trimming and J lost 2 bases; unmatched junction nucleotides: 2. Germline CDR1 SGHVS, CDR2 FNYEAQ. As regards this clone: Its antigen remains unknown.

Profiling relied on immunoSEQ multiplex PCR, and the TCRdb table lists in-frame clones only, not all of them. This sample has some 150,000 clones, with under 95% found just once. This clonotype was sampled from an adult who received the AZD1222 COVID-19 vaccine. Specimen: peripheral blood, collected 28 days after the second AZD1222 dose. The chain uses TRBV7-6 and TRBJ2-7; TRBD1 agrees at 7 bases. CDR3 amino acids: CASSLDQGAYEQYF. As DNA, the CDR3 is TGTGCCAGCAGCTTAGATCAGGGGGCCTACGAGCAGTACTTC.